The rows below give T cell receptor beta chains drawn from one sample of a study of T cells in Graves' hyperthyroidism and ophthalmopathy. TCRdb used MiXCR to reprocess the multiplex PCR reads, holding one entry per CDR3 protein. Altogether roughly 290,000 distinct CDR3 sequences are present, about an eighth being singletons, with the ten largest covering 6.5% to 10%. The sequenced sample consisted of blood. These receptors were obtained from a woman aged 25-40 years with Graves' hyperthyroidism that later progressed to Graves' ophthalmopathy. Each CDR3 is given with its conserved first and last residue. Each record gives: D gene, V gene, J gene, clone size, CDR3 DNA, CDR3 protein. A D gene is named only where the DNA matches it firmly. Clone size appears in some rows only: once, few, many, or a class for an expanded clone.

D: .; V: TRBV20-1; J: TRBJ2-1; size: many; DNA: TGCAGTGCTAGAGGTCTGGGAGGTGAGCAGTTCTTC; CDR3: CSARGLGGEQFF
D: TRBD2; V: TRBV20-1; J: TRBJ2-1; size: many; DNA: TGCAGTGCTCACTTGACGGGGACTACCAATGAGCAGTTCTTC; CDR3: CSAHLTGTTNEQFF
D: .; V: TRBV28; J: TRBJ1-2; size: many; DNA: TGTGCCAGCTTCTCCGAAGATAACTATGGCTACACCTTC; CDR3: CASFSEDNYGYTF
D: .; V: TRBV7-2; J: TRBJ2-7; size: many; DNA: TGTGCCAGCAGCGCGATGGCAGGGGCCAAGGGGGAGCAGTACTTC; CDR3: CASSAMAGAKGEQYF
D: .; V: TRBV30; J: TRBJ1-5; size: many; DNA: TGTGCCTGGAGTGGTGGGGTCAATCAGCCCCAGCATTTT; CDR3: CAWSGGVNQPQHF
D: .; V: TRBV10-3; J: TRBJ2-7; size: many; DNA: TGTGCCATCAGTGAGTCCCCTCTTCGCAAAGGACATGACTACGAGCAGTACTTC; CDR3: CAISESPLRKGHDYEQYF
D: TRBD1; V: TRBV29-1; J: TRBJ2-5; size: few; DNA: TGCAGCCTCCGTACAGGGGCAGGGGAGACCCAGTACTTC; CDR3: CSLRTGAGETQYF
D: TRBD2; V: TRBV9; J: TRBJ2-7; size: many; DNA: TGTGCCAGCAGCCCCGGACTAGCGGTCTACGAGCAGTACTTC; CDR3: CASSPGLAVYEQYF
D: .; V: TRBV4-2; J: TRBJ2-7; size: .; DNA: TGTGCCAGCAGCCAAGATCGTGGGCCCCCCTACGAGCAGTACTTC; CDR3: CASSQDRGPPYEQYF
D: TRBD2; V: TRBV7-2; J: TRBJ2-1; size: many; DNA: TGTGCCAGCAGCCTTCGACTAGCGGGAGGAAGAAATGAGCAGTTCTTC; CDR3: CASSLRLAGGRNEQFF
D: .; V: TRBV30; J: TRBJ2-1; size: many; DNA: TGTGCCTGGAGCGCGAGAGTGGGAAGGTCCTACAATGAGCAGTTCTTC; CDR3: CAWSARVGRSYNEQFF
D: .; V: TRBV11-3; J: TRBJ2-2; size: many; DNA: TGTGCCAGCAGCTCCCGGGACACCAACACCGGGGAGCTGTTTTTT; CDR3: CASSSRDTNTGELFF
D: .; V: TRBV28; J: TRBJ1-5; size: many; DNA: TGTGCCAGCTCCCGGACGAGCAATCAGCCCCAGCATTTT; CDR3: CASSRTSNQPQHF
D: .; V: TRBV7-2; J: TRBJ1-1; size: many; DNA: TGTGCCAGCAGCTTAAGTTTGCATTCGAACACTGAAGCTTTCTTT; CDR3: CASSLSLHSNTEAFF
D: .; V: TRBV4-1; J: TRBJ2-7; size: .; DNA: TGCGCCAGCAGCCAATCTCTCGGGGTCTACGAGCAGTACTTC; CDR3: CASSQSLGVYEQYF
D: .; V: TRBV6-1; J: TRBJ2-2; size: .; DNA: TGTGCCAGCAATAGGTATAGAAGCACCGGGGAGCTGTTTTTT; CDR3: CASNRYRSTGELFF
D: .; V: TRBV4-1; J: TRBJ1-3; size: .; DNA: TGCGCCACCTCAGGACTGGAAAACACCATATATTTT; CDR3: CATSGLENTIYF
D: .; V: TRBV5-6; J: TRBJ2-5; size: many; DNA: TGTGCCAGCAGCTTAACGGCGGGAGAGACCCAGTACTTC; CDR3: CASSLTAGETQYF
D: .; V: TRBV28; J: TRBJ1-2; size: .; DNA: TGTGCCACTGAGAGAGTCGGGCAGAATGGGGATGGCTACACCTTC; CDR3: CATERVGQNGDGYTF
D: .; V: TRBV7-9; J: TRBJ2-7; size: many; DNA: TGTGCCAGCAGCTCCACCGGATACCTCTACGAGCAGTACTTC; CDR3: CASSSTGYLYEQYF
D: .; V: TRBV30; J: TRBJ2-5; size: .; DNA: TGTGCCTGGGAGGCCGTAGGGCAAGAGACCCAGTACTTC; CDR3: CAWEAVGQETQYF
D: TRBD2; V: TRBV20-1; J: TRBJ2-3; size: .; DNA: TGCAGTGCTTCGACTAGCGGGTCCACAGATACGCAGTATTTT; CDR3: CSASTSGSTDTQYF
D: .; V: TRBV27; J: TRBJ1-2; size: many; DNA: TGTGCCAGCAGTTTATCGTTAGGGACGGTATTAAGCTACACCTTC; CDR3: CASSLSLGTVLSYTF
D: TRBD2; V: TRBV18; J: TRBJ2-5; size: many; DNA: TGTGCCAGCTCACCAACCAGCGGGGGAGAGACCCAGTACTTC; CDR3: CASSPTSGGETQYF
D: TRBD1; V: TRBV19; J: TRBJ1-5; size: many; DNA: TGTGCCAGTAATGGAGGACAGGGGGGCAATCAGCCCCAGCATTTT; CDR3: CASNGGQGGNQPQHF
D: TRBD1; V: TRBV18; J: TRBJ1-5; size: many; DNA: TGTGCCAGCTCACCTACAGGGGGGCCCTCAGGAGCCCAGCATTTT; CDR3: CASSPTGGPSGAQHF
D: TRBD2; V: TRBV4-3; J: TRBJ2-1; size: few; DNA: TGCGCCAGCAGCCAAGTTCCCGGGAGGGCGGACAATGAGCAGTTCTTC; CDR3: CASSQVPGRADNEQFF
D: .; V: TRBV5-4; J: TRBJ2-3; size: .; DNA: TGTGCCACTACATTGGCGGATACGCAGTATTTT; CDR3: CATTLADTQYF
D: TRBD2; V: TRBV5-5; J: TRBJ2-2; size: once; DNA: TGTGCCAGCAGCTGGGGGGCGGGAGGGAGGAACACCGGGGAGCTGTTTTTT; CDR3: CASSWGAGGRNTGELFF
D: .; V: TRBV5-1; J: TRBJ2-3; size: many; DNA: TGCGCCAGCAGCTTATACGGGAGTTTTGGAGATACGCAGTATTTT; CDR3: CASSLYGSFGDTQYF
D: TRBD1; V: TRBV20-1; J: TRBJ1-5; size: many; DNA: TGCAGTGCTCGGGACAGGCCCTATAGCAATCAGCCCCAGCATTTT; CDR3: CSARDRPYSNQPQHF
D: .; V: TRBV4-3; J: TRBJ2-2; size: few; DNA: TGCGCCAGCAGCCAAGTTTTCTGGGTGGAGACCGGGGAGCTGTTTTTT; CDR3: CASSQVFWVETGELFF
D: .; V: TRBV6-5; J: TRBJ2-7; size: .; DNA: TGTGCCAGCAGTTACACTGGGGTCTACGAGCAGTACTTC; CDR3: CASSYTGVYEQYF
D: .; V: TRBV27; J: TRBJ2-3; size: many; DNA: TGTGCCAGCAGTCCTAAGATGGGGCCCACAGATACGCAGTATTTT; CDR3: CASSPKMGPTDTQYF
D: .; V: TRBV9; J: TRBJ2-7; size: few; DNA: TGTGCCAGCAGCACGGACCCTTGGGGCGAGCAGTACTTC; CDR3: CASSTDPWGEQYF
D: TRBD1; V: TRBV7-9; J: TRBJ2-7; size: many; DNA: TGTGCCAGCAGCTTCGGGACAGGGGGAAACTACGAGCAGTACTTC; CDR3: CASSFGTGGNYEQYF
D: .; V: TRBV18; J: TRBJ2-1; size: many; DNA: TGTGCCAGCTCACCGGGAGAAGCCAATGAGCAGTTCTTC; CDR3: CASSPGEANEQFF
D: TRBD2; V: TRBV25-1; J: TRBJ2-4; size: .; DNA: TGTGCCAGCAGCTCCGGACTAGCGGGAGGCGCCGACCGTCAGTACTTC; CDR3: CASSSGLAGGADRQYF